This T cell receptor (beta chain) was documented in a study of untreated major depressive disorder. Study results and limitations: TRBV25-01 and TRBV02-01 followed the flow pattern without significance. CD4+ T cells from depressed patients used TRBV05-01 (Vbeta 5.1) more often than controls.

Turning to this clone: The antigen remains unidentified.

Patients scored at least 18 on the Hamilton Depression Scale with DSM-IV major depression. Blood, around 30 ml, was drawn into EDTA tubes. Magnetic negative selection enriched CD4+ T cells from thawed PBMCs. V was clipped by 7 bases and J by 5 bases; unmatched bases: 4. CDR3 size: 12 residues. Germline V gene lookup returns CDR1 MDHEN and CDR2 SYDVKM. TCRdb's table, derived via immunoSEQ multiplex PCR, lists solely in-frame clones and lacks some. The sample includes around 23,000 clones, about 90% seen only once; the top ten take around 0.78%. Sequenced sample: CD4+ T cells from PBMCs. This sequence originates from a woman aged 25 to 39 with major depressive disorder. The chain couples TRBV28 to TRBJ1-2; 7 bases are a match to TRBD1. This CDR3 is CASTQGTYGYTF. CDR3 bases: TGTGCCAGCACACAGGGGACGTATGGCTACACCTTC.